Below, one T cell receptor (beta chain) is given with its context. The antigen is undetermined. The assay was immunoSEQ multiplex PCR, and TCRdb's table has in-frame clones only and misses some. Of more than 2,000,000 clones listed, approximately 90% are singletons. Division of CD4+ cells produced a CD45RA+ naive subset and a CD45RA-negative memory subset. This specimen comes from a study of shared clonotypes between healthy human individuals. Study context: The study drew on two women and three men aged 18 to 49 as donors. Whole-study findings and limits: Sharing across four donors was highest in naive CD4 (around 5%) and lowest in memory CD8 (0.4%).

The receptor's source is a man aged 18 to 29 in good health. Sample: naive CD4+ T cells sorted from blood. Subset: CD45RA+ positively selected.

CDR3 sequence (DNA): TGCGCCAGCAGCCCGGGACAGGGGGTAAGGCAGTACTTC. Protein sequence: CASSPGQGVRQYF. This rearrangement joins TRBV5-1 to TRBJ2-7; the match to TRBD1 covers 11 bases. The CDR3 is made up of 13 amino acids. After removal of 4 bases from V and 9 bases from J, the junction contained 6 bases not matched to a gene. Germline CDR1 reads SGHRS; CDR2 reads YFSETQ.